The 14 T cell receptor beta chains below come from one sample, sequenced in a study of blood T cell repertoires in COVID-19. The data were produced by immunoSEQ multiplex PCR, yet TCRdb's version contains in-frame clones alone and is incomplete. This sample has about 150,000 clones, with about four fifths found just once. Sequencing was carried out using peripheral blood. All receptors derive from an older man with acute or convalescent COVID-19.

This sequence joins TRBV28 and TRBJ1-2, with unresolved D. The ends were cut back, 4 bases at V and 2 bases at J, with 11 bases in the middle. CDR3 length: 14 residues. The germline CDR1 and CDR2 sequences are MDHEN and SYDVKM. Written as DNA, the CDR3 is TGTGCCAGCAGTTCCAGCGCCAGCAACTATGGCTACACCTTC. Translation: CASSSSASNYGYTF.

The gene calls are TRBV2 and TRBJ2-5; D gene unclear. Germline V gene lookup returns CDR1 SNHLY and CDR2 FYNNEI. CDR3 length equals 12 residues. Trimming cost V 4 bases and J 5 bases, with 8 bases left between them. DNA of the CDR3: TGTGCCAGCAGTGTGCTACTCGAGACCCAGTACTTC. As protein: CASSVLLETQYF.

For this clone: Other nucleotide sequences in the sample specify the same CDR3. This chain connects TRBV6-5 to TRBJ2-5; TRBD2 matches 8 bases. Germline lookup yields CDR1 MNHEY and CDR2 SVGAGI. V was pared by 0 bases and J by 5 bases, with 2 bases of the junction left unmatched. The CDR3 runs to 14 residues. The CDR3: CASSYSGGRETQYF. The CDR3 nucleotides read TGTGCCAGCAGTTACTCGGGCGGGAGGGAGACCCAGTACTTC.

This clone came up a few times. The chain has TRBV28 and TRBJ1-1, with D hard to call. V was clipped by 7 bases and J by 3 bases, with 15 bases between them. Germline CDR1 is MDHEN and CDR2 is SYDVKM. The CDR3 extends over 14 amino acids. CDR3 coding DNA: TGTGCCAGCACCCGGAGTCCGGGAGACACTGAAGCTTTCTTT. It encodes CASTRSPGDTEAFF.

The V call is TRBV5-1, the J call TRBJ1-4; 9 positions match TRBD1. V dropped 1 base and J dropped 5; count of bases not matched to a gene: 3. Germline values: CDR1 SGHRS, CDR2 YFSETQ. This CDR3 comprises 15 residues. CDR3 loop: CASSLTGTGNEKLFF. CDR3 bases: TGCGCCAGCAGCTTGACCGGGACAGGGAATGAAAAACTGTTTTTT.

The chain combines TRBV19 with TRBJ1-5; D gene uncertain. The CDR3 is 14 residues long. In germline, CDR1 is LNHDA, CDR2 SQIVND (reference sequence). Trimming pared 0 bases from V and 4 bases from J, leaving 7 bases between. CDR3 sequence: CASSIDQANQPQHF. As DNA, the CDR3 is TGTGCCAGTAGTATAGATCAGGCAAATCAGCCCCAGCATTTT.

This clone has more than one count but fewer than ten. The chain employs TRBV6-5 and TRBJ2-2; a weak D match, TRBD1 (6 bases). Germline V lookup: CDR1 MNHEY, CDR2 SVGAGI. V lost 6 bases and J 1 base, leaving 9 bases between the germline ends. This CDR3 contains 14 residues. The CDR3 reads CASRQQGNTGELFF. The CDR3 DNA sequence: TGTGCCAGCAGGCAACAGGGGAACACCGGGGAGCTGTTTTTT.

The CDR3 loop reads CASSIAPARSHETQYF. The CDR3 DNA sequence: TGTGCCAGTAGTATTGCGCCGGCCAGGTCCCACGAGACCCAGTACTTC. The chain carries TRBV19 and TRBJ2-5, with D unclear. Trimming took 3 bases from V and 5 from J, leaving 19 bases between them. This CDR3 contains 16 residues. CDR1 and CDR2 (germline): LNHDA, SQIVND (reference sequence).

The CDR3 reads CASLNHGQGGQTQYF. CDR3 DNA: TGTGCCAGCTTAAACCACGGACAGGGTGGGCAGACCCAGTACTTC. The gene calls are TRBV28 and TRBJ2-5; TRBD1 agrees at 8 bases. V shed 8 bases, J shed 6 bases, and the junction held 14 bases outside the gene matches. The CDR3 is 15 amino acids. Per germline, CDR1 MDHEN and CDR2 SYDVKM. Full variable domain (missing parts from reference TRBV28 and TRBJ2-5): DVKVTQSSRYLVKRTGEKVFLECVQDMDHENMFWYRQDPGLGLRLIYFSYDVKMKEKGDIPEGYSVSREKKERFSLILESASTNQTSMYLCASLNHGQGGQTQYFGPGTRLLVL.

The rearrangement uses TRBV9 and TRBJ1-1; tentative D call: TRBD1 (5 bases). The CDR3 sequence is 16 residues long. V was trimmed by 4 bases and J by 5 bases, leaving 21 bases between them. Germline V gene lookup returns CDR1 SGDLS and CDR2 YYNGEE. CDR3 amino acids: CASSTARWGGNTEAFF. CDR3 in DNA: TGTGCCAGCAGCACCGCGCGGTGGGGGGGAAATACTGAAGCTTTCTTT.

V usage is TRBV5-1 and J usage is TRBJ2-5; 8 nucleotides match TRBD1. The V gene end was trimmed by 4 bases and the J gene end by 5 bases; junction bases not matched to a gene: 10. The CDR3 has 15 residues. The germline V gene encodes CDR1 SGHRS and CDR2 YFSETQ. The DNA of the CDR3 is TGCGCCAGCAGCCGGTGGCAGGGGGCAGAGGAGACCCAGTACTTC. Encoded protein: CASSRWQGAEETQYF.

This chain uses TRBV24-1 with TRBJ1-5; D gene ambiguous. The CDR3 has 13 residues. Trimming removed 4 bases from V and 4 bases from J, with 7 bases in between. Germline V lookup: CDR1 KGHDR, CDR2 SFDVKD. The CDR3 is CATSEGQNQPQHF. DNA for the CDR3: TGTGCCACCAGTGAGGGCCAGAATCAGCCCCAGCATTTT.

The CDR3 DNA sequence: TGTGCCAGCAGTCCCCAGGGTATCTACGAGCAGTACTTC. It encodes CASSPQGIYEQYF. This chain joins TRBV3-1 (or the pseudogene TRBV3-2) and TRBJ2-7, with D perhaps TRBD1 (5 bases). The CDR3 length is 13 residues. Germline values: CDR1 LGHDT, CDR2 YNNKEL (reference sequence). V was pared by 6 bases and J by 3 bases, with 12 bases between.

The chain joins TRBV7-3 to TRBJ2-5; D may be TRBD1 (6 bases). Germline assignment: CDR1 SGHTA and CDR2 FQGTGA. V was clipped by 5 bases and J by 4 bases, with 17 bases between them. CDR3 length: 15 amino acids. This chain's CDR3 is CASSPQGTTLETQYF. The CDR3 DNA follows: TGTGCCAGCAGCCCTCAGGGGACCACTTTAGAGACCCAGTACTTC.